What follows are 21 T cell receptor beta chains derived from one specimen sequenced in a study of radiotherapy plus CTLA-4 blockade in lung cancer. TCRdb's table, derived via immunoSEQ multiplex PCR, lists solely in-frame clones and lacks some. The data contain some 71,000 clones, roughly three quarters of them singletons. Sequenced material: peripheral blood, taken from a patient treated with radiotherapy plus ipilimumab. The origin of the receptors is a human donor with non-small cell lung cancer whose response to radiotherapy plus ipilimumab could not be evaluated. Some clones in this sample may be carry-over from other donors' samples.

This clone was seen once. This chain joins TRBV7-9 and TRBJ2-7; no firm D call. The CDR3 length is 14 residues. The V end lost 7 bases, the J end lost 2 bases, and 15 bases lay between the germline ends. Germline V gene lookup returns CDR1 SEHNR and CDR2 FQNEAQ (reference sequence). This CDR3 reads CASTLGGETYEQYF. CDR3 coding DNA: TGTGCCAGCACCCTAGGCGGTGAGACCTACGAGCAGTACTTC.

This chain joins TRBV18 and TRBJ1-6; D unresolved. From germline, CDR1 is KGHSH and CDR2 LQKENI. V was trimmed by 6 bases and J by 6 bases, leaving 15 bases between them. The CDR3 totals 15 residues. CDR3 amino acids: CASSPWAVVNSPLHF. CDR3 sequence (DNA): TGTGCCAGCTCCCCTTGGGCTGTTGTTAATTCACCCCTCCACTTT.

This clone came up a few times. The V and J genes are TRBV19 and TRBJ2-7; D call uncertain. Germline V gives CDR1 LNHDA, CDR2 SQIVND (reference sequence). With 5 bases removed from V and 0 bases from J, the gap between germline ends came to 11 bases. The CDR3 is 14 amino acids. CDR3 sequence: CASSPLHSSYEQYF. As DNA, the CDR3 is TGTGCCAGTAGTCCACTCCACAGCTCCTACGAGCAGTACTTC.

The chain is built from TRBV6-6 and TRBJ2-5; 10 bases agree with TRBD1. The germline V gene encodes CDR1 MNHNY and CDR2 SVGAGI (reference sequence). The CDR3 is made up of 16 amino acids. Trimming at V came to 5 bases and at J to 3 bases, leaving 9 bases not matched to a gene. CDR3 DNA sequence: TGTGCCAGCAGTCCCCGGACAGGGGGTGGCGAAGAGACCCAGTACTTC. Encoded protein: CASSPRTGGGEETQYF.

CDR3 sequence reads: CASSFSRGPPRLEQYF. The CDR3 bases are TGTGCCAGCAGTTTTTCCAGGGGGCCCCCCCGGCTCGAGCAGTACTTC. The J gene is TRBJ2-7, the V gene TRBV28, with 8 bases that match TRBD1. V dropped 3 bases and J dropped 6; count of bases not matched to a gene: 13. Germline V gives CDR1 MDHEN, CDR2 SYDVKM. CDR3 length: 16 amino acids.

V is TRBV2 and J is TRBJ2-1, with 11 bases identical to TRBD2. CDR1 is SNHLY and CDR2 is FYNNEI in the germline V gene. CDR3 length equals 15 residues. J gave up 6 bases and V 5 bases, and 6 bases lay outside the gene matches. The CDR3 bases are TGTGCCAGCAGTATAGCGGGGGGGCCGGGCAATGAGCAGTTCTTC. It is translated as CASSIAGGPGNEQFF.

The CDR3 sequence is CASSYTWDRNSPLHF. The CDR3 nucleotides are TGTGCCAGCAGTTATACCTGGGACAGGAATTCACCCCTCCACTTT. The chain links TRBV6-5 to TRBJ1-6, with 8 bases aligning to TRBD1. Germline values: CDR1 MNHEY, CDR2 SVGAGI. The CDR3 extends over 15 amino acids. Trimming cost V 3 bases and J 7 bases; bases outside gene matches: 5.

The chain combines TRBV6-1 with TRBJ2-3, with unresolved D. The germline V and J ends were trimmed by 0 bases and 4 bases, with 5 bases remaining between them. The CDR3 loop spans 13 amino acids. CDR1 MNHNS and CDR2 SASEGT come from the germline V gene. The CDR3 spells CASSEAVPDTQYF. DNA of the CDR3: TGTGCCAGCAGTGAAGCCGTCCCAGATACGCAGTATTTT.

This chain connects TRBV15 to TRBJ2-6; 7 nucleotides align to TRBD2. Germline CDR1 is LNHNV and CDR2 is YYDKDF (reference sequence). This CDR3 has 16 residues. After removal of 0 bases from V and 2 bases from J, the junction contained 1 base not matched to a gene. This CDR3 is CATSRDRGAGANVLTF. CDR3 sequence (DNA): TGTGCCACCAGCAGAGATCGGGGGGCTGGGGCCAACGTCCTGACTTTC.

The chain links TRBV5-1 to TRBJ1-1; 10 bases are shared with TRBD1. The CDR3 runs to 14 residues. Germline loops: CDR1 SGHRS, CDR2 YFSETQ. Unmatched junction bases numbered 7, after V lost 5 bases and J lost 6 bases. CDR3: CASRGDRGFSEAFF. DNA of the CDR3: TGCGCCAGCAGGGGGGACAGGGGATTTTCTGAAGCTTTCTTT.

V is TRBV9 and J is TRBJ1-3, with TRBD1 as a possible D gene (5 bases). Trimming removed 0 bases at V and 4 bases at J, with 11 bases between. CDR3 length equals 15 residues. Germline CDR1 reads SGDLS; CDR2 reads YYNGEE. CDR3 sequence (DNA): TGTGCCAGCAGCGTAGGTGGGGCGAGGGGAAACACCATATATTTT. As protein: CASSVGGARGNTIYF. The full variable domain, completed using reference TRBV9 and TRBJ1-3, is DSGVTQTPKHLITATGQRVTLRCSPRSGDLSVYWYQQSLDQGLQFLIQYYNGEERAKGNILERFSAQQFPDLHSELNLSSLELGDSALYFCASSVGGARGNTIYFGEGSWLTVV.

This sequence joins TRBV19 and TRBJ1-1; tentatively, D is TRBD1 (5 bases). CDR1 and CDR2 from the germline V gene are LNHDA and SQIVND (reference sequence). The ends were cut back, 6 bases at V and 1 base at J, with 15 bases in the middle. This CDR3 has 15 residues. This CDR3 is CASRGRADWNTEAFF. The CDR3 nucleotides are TGTGCCAGTAGAGGCAGGGCAGACTGGAACACTGAAGCTTTCTTT.

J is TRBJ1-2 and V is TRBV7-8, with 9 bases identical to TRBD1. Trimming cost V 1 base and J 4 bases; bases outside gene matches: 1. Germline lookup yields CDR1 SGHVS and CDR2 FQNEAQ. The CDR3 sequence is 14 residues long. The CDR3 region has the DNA TGTGCCAGCAGCTTAGGACAGGGGGGCTATGGCTACACCTTC. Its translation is CASSLGQGGYGYTF.

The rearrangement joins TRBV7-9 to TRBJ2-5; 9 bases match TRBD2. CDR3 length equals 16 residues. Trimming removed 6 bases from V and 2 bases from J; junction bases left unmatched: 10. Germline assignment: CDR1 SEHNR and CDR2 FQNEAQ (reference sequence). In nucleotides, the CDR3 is TGTGCCAGCAGTTATCTAGCGGGGAGGGGACAAGAGACCCAGTACTTC. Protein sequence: CASSYLAGRGQETQYF.

The CDR3, as DNA: TGTGCCAGCAGCTGGTTGAACTATCAGCCCCAGCATTTT. Translating it yields CASSWLNYQPQHF. The chain joins TRBV7-2 to TRBJ1-5; D is uncertain. Trimming removed 4 bases at V and 5 bases at J, with 9 bases between. From germline, CDR1 is SGHTA and CDR2 FQGNSA. The CDR3 runs 13 residues.

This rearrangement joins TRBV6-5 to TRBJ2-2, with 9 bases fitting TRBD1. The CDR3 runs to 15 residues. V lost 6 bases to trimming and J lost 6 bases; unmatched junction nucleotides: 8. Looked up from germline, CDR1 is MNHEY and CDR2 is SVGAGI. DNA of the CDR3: TGTGCCAGCAGATTGACAGGGGGATGGTCCGGGGAGCTGTTTTTT. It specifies CASRLTGGWSGELFF.

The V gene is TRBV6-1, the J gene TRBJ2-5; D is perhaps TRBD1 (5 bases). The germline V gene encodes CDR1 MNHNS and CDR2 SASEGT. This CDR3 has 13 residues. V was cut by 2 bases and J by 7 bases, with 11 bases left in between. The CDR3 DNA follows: TGTGCCAGCAGTGAAAGGACACTCGGGACCCAGTACTTC. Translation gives CASSERTLGTQYF.

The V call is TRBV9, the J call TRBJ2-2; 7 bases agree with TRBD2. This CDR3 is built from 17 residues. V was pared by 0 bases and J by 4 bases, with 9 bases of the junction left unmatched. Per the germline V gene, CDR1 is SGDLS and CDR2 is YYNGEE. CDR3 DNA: TGTGCCAGCAGCGTAGAATTCCCCGGGGAGGGCACCGGGGAGCTGTTTTTT. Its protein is CASSVEFPGEGTGELFF.

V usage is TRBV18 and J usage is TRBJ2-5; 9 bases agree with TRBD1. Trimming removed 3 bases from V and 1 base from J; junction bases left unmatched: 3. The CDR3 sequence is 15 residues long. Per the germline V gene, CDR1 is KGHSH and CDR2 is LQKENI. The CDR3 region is CASSPLDRGQETQYF. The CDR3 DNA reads TGTGCCAGCTCACCGTTGGACAGGGGCCAAGAGACCCAGTACTTC.

The CDR3 loop reads CASSEIGLAGGPGTDTQYF. CDR3 nucleotide sequence: TGTGCCAGCAGTGAGATCGGACTAGCGGGGGGGCCCGGCACAGATACGCAGTATTTT. V usage is TRBV2 and J usage is TRBJ2-3; 15 bases are shared with TRBD2. The germline V gene has CDR1 SNHLY and CDR2 FYNNEI. The V and J ends lost 3 bases and 1 base, in that order; junction bases with no gene match: 8. This CDR3 region has 19 residues. The variable domain in full, with the rest retrieved from reference TRBV2 and TRBJ2-3, is EPEVTQTPSHQVTQMGQEVILRCVPISNHLYFYWYRQILGQKVEFLVSFYNNEISEKSEIFDDQFSVERPDGSNFTLKIRSTKLEDSAMYFCASSEIGLAGGPGTDTQYFGPGTRLTVL.

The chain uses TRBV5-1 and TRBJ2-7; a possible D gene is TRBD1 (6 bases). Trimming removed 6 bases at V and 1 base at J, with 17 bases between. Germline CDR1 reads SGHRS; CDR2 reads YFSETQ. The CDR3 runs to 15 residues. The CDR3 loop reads CASTRPEQGSYEQYF. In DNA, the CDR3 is TGCGCCAGCACCAGGCCGGAACAGGGTTCCTACGAGCAGTACTTC. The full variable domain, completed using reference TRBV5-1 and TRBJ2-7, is KAGVTQTPRYLIKTRGQQVTLSCSPISGHRSVSWYQQTPGQGLQFLFEYFSETQRNKGNFPGRFSGRQFSNSRSEMNVSTLELGDSALYLCASTRPEQGSYEQYFGPGTRLTVT.